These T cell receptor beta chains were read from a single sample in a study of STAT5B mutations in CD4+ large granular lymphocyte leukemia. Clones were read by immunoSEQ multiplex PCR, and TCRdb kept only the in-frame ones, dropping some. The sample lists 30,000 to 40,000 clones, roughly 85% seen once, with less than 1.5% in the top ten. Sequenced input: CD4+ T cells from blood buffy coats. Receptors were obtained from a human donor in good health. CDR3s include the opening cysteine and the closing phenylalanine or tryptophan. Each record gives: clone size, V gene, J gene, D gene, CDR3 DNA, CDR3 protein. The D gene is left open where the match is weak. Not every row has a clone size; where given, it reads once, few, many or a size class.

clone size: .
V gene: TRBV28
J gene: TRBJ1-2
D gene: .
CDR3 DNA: TGTGCCAGCAACCCCTCCTGGGGGGCTGGGGACTATGGCTACACCTTC
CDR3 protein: CASNPSWGAGDYGYTF

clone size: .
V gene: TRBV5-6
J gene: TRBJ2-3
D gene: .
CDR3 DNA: TGTGCCAGCAGCTTGGCGGGAAGGGCCACAGATACGCAGTATTTT
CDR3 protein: CASSLAGRATDTQYF

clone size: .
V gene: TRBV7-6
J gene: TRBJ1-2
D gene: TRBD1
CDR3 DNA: TGTGCCAGCAGCTTAGCGACAGGGAACTATGGCTACACCTTC
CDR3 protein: CASSLATGNYGYTF

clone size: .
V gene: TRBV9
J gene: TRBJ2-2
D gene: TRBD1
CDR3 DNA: TGTGCCAGCAGCGGATCGTGGGACAGGGGGCACGGGGGGGAGCTGTTTTTT
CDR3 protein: CASSGSWDRGHGGELFF

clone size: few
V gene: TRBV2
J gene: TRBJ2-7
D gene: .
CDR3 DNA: TGTGCCAGCAGTGTCGAGGGAAACGAGCAGTACTTC
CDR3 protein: CASSVEGNEQYF

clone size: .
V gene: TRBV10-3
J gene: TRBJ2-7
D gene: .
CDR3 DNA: TGTGCCATCAGTGCGAGTCCCTCGAGCTCCTACGAGCAGTACTTC
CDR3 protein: CAISASPSSSYEQYF

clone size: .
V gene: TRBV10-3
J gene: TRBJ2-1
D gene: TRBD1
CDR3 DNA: TGTGCCATCACCCCGTCGACAGGGGAGTACAATGAGCAGTTCTTC
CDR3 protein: CAITPSTGEYNEQFF

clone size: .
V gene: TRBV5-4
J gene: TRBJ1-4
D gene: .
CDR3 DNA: TGTGCCAGCAGCTTGGGAGTGGGGGCGCTTGATGAAAAACTGTTTTTT
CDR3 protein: CASSLGVGALDEKLFF

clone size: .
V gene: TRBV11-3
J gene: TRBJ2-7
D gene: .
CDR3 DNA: TGTGCCAGCAGCTTAGATCGGGGCAACCCCTACGAGCAGTACTTC
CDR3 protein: CASSLDRGNPYEQYF

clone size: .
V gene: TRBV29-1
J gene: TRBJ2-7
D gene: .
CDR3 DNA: TGCAGCGTTGAGGATATGGCTAATAGCGAGCAGTACTTC
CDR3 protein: CSVEDMANSEQYF

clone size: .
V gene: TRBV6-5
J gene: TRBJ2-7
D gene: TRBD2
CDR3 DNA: TGTGCCAGCAGGCTAGCGGGGGCCTCCTACGAGCAGTACTTC
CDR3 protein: CASRLAGASYEQYF

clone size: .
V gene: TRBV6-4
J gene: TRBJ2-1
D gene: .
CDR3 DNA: TGTGCCAGCAGTGACTCGAGGAGGGGCCCGTACAATGAGCAGTTCTTC
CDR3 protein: CASSDSRRGPYNEQFF

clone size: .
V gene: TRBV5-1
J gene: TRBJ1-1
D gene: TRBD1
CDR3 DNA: TGCGCCAGCAGTTCGGGACAGGCGGGTACTGAAGCTTTCTTT
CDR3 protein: CASSSGQAGTEAFF

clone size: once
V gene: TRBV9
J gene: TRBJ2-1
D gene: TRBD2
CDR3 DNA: TGTGCCAGCAGCGCCCCCGGGACTAGCGGCTACAATGAGCAGTTCTTC
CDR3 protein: CASSAPGTSGYNEQFF

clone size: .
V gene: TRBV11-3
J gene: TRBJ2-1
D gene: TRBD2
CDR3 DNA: TGTGCCAGCAGCCCAGCGGGAAGCTCCTACAATGAGCAGTTCTTC
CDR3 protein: CASSPAGSSYNEQFF

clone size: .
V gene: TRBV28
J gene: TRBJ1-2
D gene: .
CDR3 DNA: TGTGCCAGCAGTCCTCCATCGGGCAGGGATGGCTACACCTTC
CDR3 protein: CASSPPSGRDGYTF

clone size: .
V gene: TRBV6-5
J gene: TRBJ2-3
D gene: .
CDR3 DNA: TGTGCCAGCGGGGTTGGCGATGCCACAGATACGCAGTATTTT
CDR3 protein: CASGVGDATDTQYF

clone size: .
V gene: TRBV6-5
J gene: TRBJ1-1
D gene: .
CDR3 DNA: TGTGCCAGCAGAACCCCGAATTTGAACACTGAAGCTTTCTTT
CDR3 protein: CASRTPNLNTEAFF

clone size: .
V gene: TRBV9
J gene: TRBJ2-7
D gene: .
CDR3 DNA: TGTGCCAGCAGCGGACAGATCTCCTACGAGCAGTACTTC
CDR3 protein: CASSGQISYEQYF

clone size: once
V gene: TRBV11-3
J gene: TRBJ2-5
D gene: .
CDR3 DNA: TGTGCCAGCAGCTTCGATCCGGGGGGTACAGGGCTAGAGACCCAGTACTTC
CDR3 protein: CASSFDPGGTGLETQYF

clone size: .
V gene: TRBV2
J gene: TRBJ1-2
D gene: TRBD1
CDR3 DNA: TGTGCCAGCAGACCAACTGGGTCCAGGGGGCATGGCTACACCTTC
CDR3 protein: CASRPTGSRGHGYTF

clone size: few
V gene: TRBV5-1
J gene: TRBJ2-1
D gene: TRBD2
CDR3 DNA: TGCGCCAGCAGCGGATCGGGGGGGACCAATGAGCAGTTCTTC
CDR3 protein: CASSGSGGTNEQFF

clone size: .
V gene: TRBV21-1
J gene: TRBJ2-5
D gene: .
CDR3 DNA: TGTGCCAGCAGCAAAGTTTACAGCGGGGGGCTGAAGACCCAGTACTTC
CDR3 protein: CASSKVYSGGLKTQYF

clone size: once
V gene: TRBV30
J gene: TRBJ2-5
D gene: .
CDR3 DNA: TGTGCCGTATCAGGGGCCGGAGAGACCCAGTACTTC
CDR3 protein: CAVSGAGETQYF

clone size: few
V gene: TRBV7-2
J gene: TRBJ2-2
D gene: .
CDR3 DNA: TGTGCCAGCAGCAAACTACAGGGACAACAAGGCACCGGGGAGCTGTTTTTT
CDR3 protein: CASSKLQGQQGTGELFF

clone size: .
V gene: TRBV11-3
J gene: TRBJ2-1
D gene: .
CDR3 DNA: TGTGCCAGCAGCCCCATGACCCTGCCCCTTGAGCAGTTCTTC
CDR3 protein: CASSPMTLPLEQFF

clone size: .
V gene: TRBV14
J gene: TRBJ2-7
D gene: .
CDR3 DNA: TGTGCCAGCAGCCAAGAATCGGGTCGCGAGCAGTACTTC
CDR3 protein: CASSQESGREQYF

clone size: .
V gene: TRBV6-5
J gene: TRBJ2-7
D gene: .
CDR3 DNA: TGTGCCAGCAGTTACTCCGGGGACAAGTTCTACGAGCAGTACTTC
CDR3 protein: CASSYSGDKFYEQYF

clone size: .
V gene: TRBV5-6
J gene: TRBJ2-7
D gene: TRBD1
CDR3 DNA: TGTGCCAGCAGCCGGACGGGACAGGTCTCCTACGAGCAGTACTTC
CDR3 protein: CASSRTGQVSYEQYF

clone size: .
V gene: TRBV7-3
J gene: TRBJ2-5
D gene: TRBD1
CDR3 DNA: TGTGCCAGCAGCCCCGGGACAGGGGGCGAGACCCAGTACTTC
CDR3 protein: CASSPGTGGETQYF

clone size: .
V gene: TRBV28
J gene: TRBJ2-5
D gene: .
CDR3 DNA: TGTGCCAGCAGTTTAAGTCAGGGGGGGAAGACCCAGTACTTC
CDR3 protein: CASSLSQGGKTQYF

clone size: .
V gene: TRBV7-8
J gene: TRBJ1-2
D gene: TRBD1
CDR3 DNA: TGTGCCAGCAGCCTTTCGCAGGGGGGCGATGGCTACACCTTC
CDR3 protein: CASSLSQGGDGYTF

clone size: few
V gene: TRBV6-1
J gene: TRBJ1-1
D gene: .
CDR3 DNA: TGTGCCAGCATCCGGACCCAGGAAGCTTTCTTT
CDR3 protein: CASIRTQEAFF

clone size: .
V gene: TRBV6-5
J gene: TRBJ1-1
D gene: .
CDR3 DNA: TGTGCCAGCAGTCCCCCGAGGAGGGGGACTGAAGCTTTCTTT
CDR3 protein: CASSPPRRGTEAFF

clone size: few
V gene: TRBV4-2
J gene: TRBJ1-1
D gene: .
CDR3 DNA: TGTGCCAGCAGCCAAGATAGGGACACTGAAGCTTTCTTT
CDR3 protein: CASSQDRDTEAFF

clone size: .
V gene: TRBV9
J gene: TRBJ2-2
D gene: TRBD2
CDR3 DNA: TGTGCCAGCAGCGTAGGGACTAGCGGGACCACCGGGGAGCTGTTTTTT
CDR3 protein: CASSVGTSGTTGELFF

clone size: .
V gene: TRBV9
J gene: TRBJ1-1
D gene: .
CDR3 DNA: TGTGCCAGCAGCGAGCTCAGGGTGAGCACTGAAGCTTTCTTT
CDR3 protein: CASSELRVSTEAFF

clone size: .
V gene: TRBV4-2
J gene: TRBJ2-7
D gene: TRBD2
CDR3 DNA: TGTGCCAGCAGCCAAGCGGGAGGGTTTTCCTACGAGCAGTACTTC
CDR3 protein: CASSQAGGFSYEQYF

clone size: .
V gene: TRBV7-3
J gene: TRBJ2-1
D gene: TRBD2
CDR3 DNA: TGTGCCAGCAGCCGCAGCGGGGGGGCCTACAATGAGCAGTTCTTC
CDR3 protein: CASSRSGGAYNEQFF

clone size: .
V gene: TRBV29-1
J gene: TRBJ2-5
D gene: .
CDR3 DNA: TGCAGCGCCGAGTCGGGGCTGGAAGAGACCCAGTACTTC
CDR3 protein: CSAESGLEETQYF

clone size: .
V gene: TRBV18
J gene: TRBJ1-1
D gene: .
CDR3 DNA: TGTGCCAGCTCACCCGGGGTAAACACTGAAGCTTTCTTT
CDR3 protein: CASSPGVNTEAFF

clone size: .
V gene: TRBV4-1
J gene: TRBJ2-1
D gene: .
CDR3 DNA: TGCGCCAGCAGCAAAGGCCTAATAGAGACCTACAATGAGCAGTTCTTC
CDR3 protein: CASSKGLIETYNEQFF

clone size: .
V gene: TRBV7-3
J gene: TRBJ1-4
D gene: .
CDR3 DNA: TGTGCCAGCAGCTTAAGCGGGGGGGAAAAACTGTTTTTT
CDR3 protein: CASSLSGGEKLFF

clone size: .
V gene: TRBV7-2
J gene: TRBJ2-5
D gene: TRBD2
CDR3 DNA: TGTGCCAGCAGCCCACGGACCAGCCGGGGGGACCAGTACTTC
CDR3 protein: CASSPRTSRGDQYF

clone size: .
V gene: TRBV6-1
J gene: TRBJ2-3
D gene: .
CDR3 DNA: TGTGCCAGCAGTGAAGTAACAGGATCCGCAGATACGCAGTATTTT
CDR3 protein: CASSEVTGSADTQYF

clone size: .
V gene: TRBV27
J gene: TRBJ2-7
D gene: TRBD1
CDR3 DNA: TGTGCCAGCAGTTTATCGGGGACAGACTCCTACGAGCAGTACTTC
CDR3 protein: CASSLSGTDSYEQYF

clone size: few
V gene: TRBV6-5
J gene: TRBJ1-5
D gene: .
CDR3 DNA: TGTGCCAGCAGCGAATCGGGGGGAGGACATCAGCCCCAGCATTTT
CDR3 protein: CASSESGGGHQPQHF

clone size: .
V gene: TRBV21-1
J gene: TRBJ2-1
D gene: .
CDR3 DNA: TGTGCCAGCAGCAAAGGGGCAGACAATGAGCAGTTCTTC
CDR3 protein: CASSKGADNEQFF

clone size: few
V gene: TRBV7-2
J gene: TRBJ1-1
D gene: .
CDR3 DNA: TGTGCCAGCAGCCACGAGACAGGCTCCATGAACACTGAAGCTTTCTTT
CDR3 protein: CASSHETGSMNTEAFF

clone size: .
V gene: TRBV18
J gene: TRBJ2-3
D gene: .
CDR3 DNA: TGTGCCAGCTCTCCTAGGACAGGCACAGATACGCAGTATTTT
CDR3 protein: CASSPRTGTDTQYF

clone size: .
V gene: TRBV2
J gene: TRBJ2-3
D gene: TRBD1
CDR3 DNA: TGTGCCAGCAGCCGGGACAGTAGCACAGATACGCAGTATTTT
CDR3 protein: CASSRDSSTDTQYF

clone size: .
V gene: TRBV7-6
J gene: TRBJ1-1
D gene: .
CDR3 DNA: TGTGCCAGCAGCTCCCAGGGAAGGAACACTGAAGCTTTCTTT
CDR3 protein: CASSSQGRNTEAFF

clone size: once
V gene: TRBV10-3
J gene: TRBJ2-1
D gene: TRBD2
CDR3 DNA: TGTGCCATCGGGACTAGCGGGGTCAATGAGCAGTTCTTC
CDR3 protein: CAIGTSGVNEQFF

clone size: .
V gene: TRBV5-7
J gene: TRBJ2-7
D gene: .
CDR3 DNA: TGTGCCAGCAAAGAGTACAGGTCCTCCTACGAGCAGTACTTC
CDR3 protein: CASKEYRSSYEQYF

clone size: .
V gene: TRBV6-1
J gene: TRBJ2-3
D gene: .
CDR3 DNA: TGTGCCAGCAGCCCTCTAAGGGTGGGGGCAGATACGCAGTATTTT
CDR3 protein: CASSPLRVGADTQYF

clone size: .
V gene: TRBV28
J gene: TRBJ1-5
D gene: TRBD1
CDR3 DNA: TGTGCCAGCAGACCGACAGGGAGCAATCAGCCCCAGCATTTT
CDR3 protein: CASRPTGSNQPQHF

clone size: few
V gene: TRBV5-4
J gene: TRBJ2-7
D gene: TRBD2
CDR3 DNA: TGTGCCAGCAGCCCGGGACTAGCGGGCGAGCAGTACTTC
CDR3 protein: CASSPGLAGEQYF